Each of the 28 T cell receptor beta chains below was sequenced from the same sample in a study of cytomegalovirus exposure and HLA in healthy donors. Primers included in the PCR were 60 Vbeta and 13 Jbeta primers. Clones were read by immunoSEQ multiplex PCR, and TCRdb kept only the in-frame ones, dropping some. The data contain 200,000 or so clones, roughly 80% of them seen just once; the ten biggest clones take up about 1.4%. The source material was PBMCs. Receptors were obtained from a girl aged 5-17 years in good health and CMV-seronegative.

The rearrangement joins TRBV7-3 to TRBJ2-6; the D gene is possibly TRBD1 (5 bases). V dropped 3 bases and J dropped 0 bases, with 12 bases sitting between them. Germline assignment: CDR1 SGHTA and CDR2 FQGTGA. CDR3 length equals 17 residues. CDR3 coding DNA: TGTGCCAGCAGCTTGGTAAAGGGGTTCTCTGGGGCCAACGTCCTGACTTTC. Protein: CASSLVKGFSGANVLTF.

The chain carries TRBV2 and TRBJ1-4, with unresolved D. With 6 bases removed from V and 7 bases from J, the gap between germline ends came to 9 bases. Germline lookup yields CDR1 SNHLY and CDR2 FYNNEI. The CDR3 sequence is 12 residues long. The CDR3 reads CASSREVEKLFF. CDR3 DNA: TGTGCCAGCAGCCGGGAGGTTGAAAAACTGTTTTTT.

The V call is TRBV13, the J call TRBJ1-3; 8 bases line up with TRBD1. The CDR3 is made up of 13 amino acids. V was pared by 8 bases and J by 3 bases, with 3 bases of the junction left unmatched. Looked up from germline, CDR1 is PRHDT and CDR2 is FYEKMQ (reference sequence). CDR3 sequence reads: CASADRGGNTIYF. For the CDR3, the DNA is TGTGCCAGCGCTGACAGGGGTGGAAACACCATATATTTT.

This clone was detected once. The V call is TRBV19, the J call TRBJ1-1; D unclear. CDR1 and CDR2 (germline): LNHDA, SQIVND (reference sequence). Trimming took 0 bases from V and 2 from J, leaving 10 bases between them. This CDR3 region has 15 residues. The CDR3 loop is CASSIEGRSNTEAFF. The DNA for the CDR3 is TGTGCCAGTAGTATAGAGGGCAGAAGTAACACTGAAGCTTTCTTT.

This chain links TRBV6-5 with TRBJ1-1; 8 bases agree with TRBD1. The ends lost 6 bases at V and 6 bases at J; junction bases unmatched: 6. The CDR3 extends over 13 amino acids. In germline, CDR1 is MNHEY, CDR2 SVGAGI. The CDR3 DNA reads TGTGCCAGCAGAGCAGGGGGCAGCCCTGAAGCTTTCTTT. This encodes CASRAGGSPEAFF.

This chain links TRBV5-6 with TRBJ1-5; tentative D call: TRBD1 (5 bases). This CDR3 has 14 residues. V was pared by 5 bases and J by 2 bases, with 11 bases between. CDR1 and CDR2 (germline): SGHDT, YYEEEE. This CDR3 is CASREGEGNQPQHF. In nucleotides, the CDR3 is TGTGCCAGCAGGGAAGGGGAAGGCAATCAGCCCCAGCATTTT.

The chain combines TRBV30 with TRBJ2-6, with D maybe TRBD1 (5 bases). Trimming removed 4 bases from V and 1 base from J, with 14 bases in between. Germline lookup yields CDR1 GTSNPN and CDR2 SVGIG (reference sequence). The CDR3 runs 16 residues. Here the CDR3 reads CAWMVLGRSGANVLTF. The CDR3 coding sequence is TGTGCCTGGATGGTATTGGGGCGGTCTGGGGCCAACGTCCTGACTTTC.

V is TRBV27 and J is TRBJ1-2, with D perhaps TRBD1 (5 bases). Germline CDR1 and CDR2: MNHEY and SMNVEV (reference sequence). V lost 4 bases and J 4 bases, leaving 16 bases between the germline ends. CDR3 length: 15 residues. In DNA, the CDR3 is TGTGCCAGCAGTTCCACAGGCCAGGGTCCCTATGGCTACACCTTC. This encodes CASSSTGQGPYGYTF.

The genes are TRBV28 and TRBJ1-2, with a tentative D call TRBD1 (5 bases). This CDR3 is built from 14 residues. Trimming shortened V by 6 bases and J by 2 bases, and 13 bases separated the two germline ends. Germline loops: CDR1 MDHEN, CDR2 SYDVKM. In DNA, the CDR3 is TGTGCCAGCAGACCAGGGAGGATCAACTATGGCTACACCTTC. It translates to CASRPGRINYGYTF.

This sequence joins TRBV11-2 and TRBJ2-3; 8 bases fit TRBD2. Germline V lookup: CDR1 SGHAT, CDR2 FQNNGV. J gave up 6 bases and V 3 bases, and 8 bases lay outside the gene matches. The CDR3 contains 15 residues. The CDR3 here is CASSFGLAFGDTQYF. The CDR3 DNA sequence: TGTGCCAGCAGCTTCGGACTAGCATTTGGGGATACGCAGTATTTT. The complete variable domain, with remaining parts taken from reference TRBV11-2 and TRBJ2-3, reads EAGVAQSPRYKIIEKRQSVAFWCNPISGHATLYWYQQILGQGPKLLIQFQNNGVVDDSQLPKDRFSAERLKGVDSTLKIQPAKLEDSAVYLCASSFGLAFGDTQYFGPGTRLTVL.

This clone was observed once. The rearrangement joins TRBV28 to TRBJ2-5; possibly TRBD2 for D (6 bases). V gave up 2 bases and J gave up 5 bases, with 21 bases separating them. The CDR3 length is 17 residues. The germline CDR1 and CDR2 sequences are MDHEN and SYDVKM. The CDR3 loop is CASSLPGDFRGGETQYF. The CDR3 nucleotides read TGTGCCAGCAGTTTACCTGGGGACTTCCGAGGAGGGGAGACCCAGTACTTC.

The gene calls are TRBV6-4 and TRBJ1-1, with TRBD1 matching 7 bases. CDR3 length equals 13 residues. Germline loops: CDR1 MRHNA, CDR2 SNTAGT. V shed 9 bases, J shed 1 base, and the junction held 5 bases outside the gene matches. CDR3: CASSQGSNTEAFF. Written as DNA, the CDR3 is TGTGCCAGTTCACAGGGGTCGAACACTGAAGCTTTCTTT.

Only one count was recorded for this clone. This chain links TRBV5-6 with TRBJ2-5; 12 bases fit TRBD2. J was trimmed by 4 bases and V by 3 bases; bases with no gene match: 7. CDR3 length: 16 residues. Looked up from germline, CDR1 is SGHDT and CDR2 is YYEEEE. For the CDR3, the DNA is TGTGCCAGCAGCTCCCCAGGGACTAGCGGGTTAGAGACCCAGTACTTC. It codes for CASSSPGTSGLETQYF.

This sequence joins TRBV15 and TRBJ2-1; 14 bases are a match to TRBD2. The CDR3 runs to 18 residues. Germline V gene sequence: CDR1 LNHNV, CDR2 YYDKDF (reference sequence). V lost 4 bases and J lost 7; bases outside the gene matches: 12. The CDR3 sequence is CATSTNPPGLAGVNEQFF. CDR3 DNA: TGTGCCACCAGCACGAACCCACCGGGACTAGCGGGAGTTAATGAGCAGTTCTTC.

The gene calls are TRBV7-2 and TRBJ1-1; D unclear. Per the germline V gene, CDR1 is SGHTA and CDR2 is FQGNSA. V gave up 1 base and J gave up 6 bases, with 15 bases separating them. The CDR3 consists of 15 residues. The CDR3 DNA reads as TGTGCCAGCAGCTTAGTCAAAAGCGGGGTTGCTGAAGCTTTCTTT. Translation gives CASSLVKSGVAEAFF.

The rearrangement joins TRBV6-5 to TRBJ1-4, with D uncertain. Germline CDR1 is MNHEY and CDR2 is SVGAGI. V was shortened by 3 bases and J by 7 bases, with 15 bases between the two germline ends. The CDR3 has 15 residues. CDR3 in DNA: TGTGCCAGCAGTTATCTCCCCGGGGATAGTGAAAAACTGTTTTTT. It encodes CASSYLPGDSEKLFF.

The chain carries TRBV4-1 and TRBJ2-1; 12 nucleotides match TRBD2. Looked up from germline, CDR1 is MGHRA and CDR2 is YSYEKL. With V trimmed by 4 bases and J by 9 bases, 10 bases remained unmatched. The CDR3 sequence is 16 residues long. The DNA of the CDR3 is TGCGCCAGCAGCCCAAGGGCTAGCGGGGGGGCCGGTGAGCAGTTCTTC. Its protein product is CASSPRASGGAGEQFF.

This chain joins TRBV28 and TRBJ1-2; possibly TRBD1 for D (5 bases). Trimming took 1 base from V and 7 from J, leaving 19 bases between them. The CDR3 sequence is 16 residues long. The V gene's germline CDR1 is MDHEN and CDR2 SYDVKM. CDR3 DNA: TGTGCCAGCAGTTTATTATTTGGGACCCTGGGACTTGGCTACACCTTC. Translation: CASSLLFGTLGLGYTF.

This chain joins TRBV6-1 and TRBJ1-1, with unresolved D. This CDR3 region has 15 residues. Germline V lookup: CDR1 MNHNS, CDR2 SASEGT. V shed 6 bases and J shed 0 bases, with 14 bases lying between them. CDR3 sequence (DNA): TGTGCCAGCAGCCCCAACCCCCACATGAACACTGAAGCTTTCTTT. Protein product: CASSPNPHMNTEAFF.

This chain links TRBV27 with TRBJ2-2; 7 positions match TRBD1. This CDR3 has 14 residues. Germline V gives CDR1 MNHEY, CDR2 SMNVEV (reference sequence). V shed 3 bases, J shed 7 bases, and the junction held 5 bases outside the gene matches. CDR3 sequence: CASSFRGRIGELFF. The CDR3 DNA follows: TGTGCCAGCAGTTTTAGGGGGCGGATCGGGGAGCTGTTTTTT.

This clone appeared once. This sequence joins TRBV5-1 and TRBJ2-5; the match to TRBD1 covers 9 bases. Losses at the gene ends were 3 bases for V and 2 bases for J; bases not matched to a gene: 2. Germline V gene lookup returns CDR1 SGHRS and CDR2 YFSETQ. The CDR3 is made up of 14 amino acids. The chain's CDR3 is CASSSGQGQETQYF. CDR3 bases: TGCGCCAGCAGCTCGGGACAGGGTCAAGAGACCCAGTACTTC.

The chain links TRBV7-6 to TRBJ2-1, with D uncertain. V shed 3 bases and J shed 1 base, with 4 bases lying between them. The germline CDR1 and CDR2 sequences are SGHVS and FNYEAQ. The CDR3 consists of 13 residues. This CDR3 reads CASSFQSYNEQFF. For the CDR3, the DNA is TGTGCCAGCAGCTTTCAGTCCTACAATGAGCAGTTCTTC. The full variable domain, completed using reference TRBV7-6 and TRBJ2-1, is GAGVSQSPRYKVTKRGQDVALRCDPISGHVSLYWYRQALGQGPEFLTYFNYEAQQDKSGLPNDRFSAERPEGSISTLTIQRTEQRDSAMYRCASSFQSYNEQFFGPGTRLTVL.

This chain connects TRBV27 to TRBJ1-1; D is undetermined. CDR3 length: 13 amino acids. Trimming left V 8 bases short and J 7 bases short, with 17 bases between. Germline lookup yields CDR1 MNHEY and CDR2 SMNVEV (reference sequence). The CDR3: CASRRSSHFEAFF. CDR3 bases: TGTGCCAGCCGACGGAGCTCCCACTTTGAAGCTTTCTTT.

The rearrangement links TRBV29-1 to TRBJ2-7; D may be TRBD2 (6 bases). The CDR3 runs to 14 residues. V was clipped by 4 bases and J by 0 bases, with 13 bases between them. CDR1 is SQVTM, CDR2 ANQGSEA, per germline. CDR3 coding DNA: TGCAGCGTTGGTCGCGGGAAGAGCTCCTACGAGCAGTACTTC. Translation gives CSVGRGKSSYEQYF.

V and J are TRBV7-9 and TRBJ1-5, with D possibly TRBD1 on 6 matching bases. Trimming stripped 1 base from V and 5 bases from J, with 15 bases between. There are 16 residues in the CDR3. In germline, CDR1 is SEHNR, CDR2 FQNEAQ (reference sequence). CDR3 coding DNA: TGTGCCAGCAGCTTAGGCCGGGGCAGGGGCCATCAGCCCCAGCATTTT. Protein: CASSLGRGRGHQPQHF.

The CDR3 protein is CASSELAATNTGELFF. CDR3 bases: TGTGCCAGCAGTGAATTAGCGGCTACGAACACCGGGGAGCTGTTTTTT. The chain recombines TRBV25-1 with TRBJ2-2; perhaps TRBD2 as D (6 bases). CDR1 MGHDK and CDR2 SYGVNS come from the germline V gene. The V end lost 1 base, the J end lost 0 bases, and 9 bases lay between the germline ends. CDR3 length: 16 residues.

This clone was picked up a small number of times. The chain links TRBV5-6 to TRBJ2-7, with D unclear. V was cut by 2 bases and J by 3 bases, with 9 bases left in between. The CDR3 consists of 13 residues. The germline V gene encodes CDR1 SGHDT and CDR2 YYEEEE. CDR3 DNA: TGTGCCAGCAGCTTTCGCAGTCTCTACGAGCAGTACTTC. Residues: CASSFRSLYEQYF. Supplemented by reference TRBV5-6 and TRBJ2-7, the full variable domain reads DAGVTQSPTHLIKTRGQQVTLRCSPKSGHDTVSWYQQALGQGPQFIFQYYEEEERQRGNFPDRFSGHQFPNYSSELNVNALLLGDSALYLCASSFRSLYEQYFGPGTRLTVT.

About this clone: This sample includes further DNA sequences coding for the same CDR3. V and J are TRBV5-1 and TRBJ2-3; 7 positions agree with TRBD2. Unmatched junction bases numbered 1, after V lost 3 bases and J lost 3 bases. Germline CDR1 reads SGHRS; CDR2 reads YFSETQ. The CDR3 length is 13 residues. The CDR3 DNA is TGCGCCAGCAGCTGGACTAGTACAGATACGCAGTATTTT. Protein sequence: CASSWTSTDTQYF.